These 9 T cell receptor beta chains were all obtained from the same sample, sequenced in a study of T cell responses to AZD1222 COVID-19 vaccine. Clones were sequenced by immunoSEQ multiplex PCR, and TCRdb holds only the in-frame ones, with some missing. The table records more than 130,000 clones, 75% to 95% of them present only once. The specimen comprised peripheral blood, sampled on day 0 of AZD1222 vaccination. These receptors were taken from an adult in good health.

This sequence joins TRBV10-3 and TRBJ2-3; 9 bases agree with TRBD1. The CDR3 has 16 amino acids. Per the germline V gene, CDR1 is ENHRY and CDR2 is SYGVKD. Trimming at V came to 9 bases and at J to 6 bases, leaving 16 bases not matched to a gene. CDR3 nucleotide sequence: TGTGCCATAAAAATAACAGGGGGCTCGAACCAGGATACGCAGTATTTT. Encoded protein: CAIKITGGSNQDTQYF.

The chain carries TRBV30 and TRBJ2-1; weak D call: TRBD2 (5 bases). The CDR3 extends over 18 amino acids. Per the germline V gene, CDR1 is GTSNPN and CDR2 is SVGIG (reference sequence). V lost 0 bases to trimming and J lost 0 bases, with 18 bases between them. This chain's CDR3 is CAWSVPRLSSSSYNEQFF. CDR3 in DNA: TGTGCCTGGAGTGTTCCCAGACTAAGCTCTAGCTCCTACAATGAGCAGTTCTTC.

The chain is built from TRBV6-2 or TRBV6-3 and TRBJ1-1; D is uncertain. Deletions cut 2 bases from V and 4 bases from J, with 5 bases between. This CDR3 comprises 12 residues. Germline lookup yields CDR1 MNHEY and CDR2 SVGEGT. CDR3 region: CASSYPPTEAFF. CDR3 sequence (DNA): TGTGCCAGCAGTTACCCCCCCACTGAAGCTTTCTTT.

The genes are TRBV27 and TRBJ1-1; 7 nucleotides align to TRBD1. Germline trimming cut 5 bases from V and 4 bases from J; bases unmatched to any gene: 10. The CDR3 consists of 15 residues. Germline CDR1 MNHEY, CDR2 SMNVEV (reference sequence). CDR3 loop: CASSIPGGRGTEAFF. CDR3 in DNA: TGTGCCAGCAGTATTCCAGGGGGAAGGGGCACTGAAGCTTTCTTT.

The chain uses TRBV5-4 and TRBJ1-2, with 7 nucleotides matching TRBD1. The ends lost 4 bases at V and 8 bases at J; junction bases unmatched: 8. The germline CDR1 and CDR2 sequences are SGHNT and YYREEE (reference sequence). The CDR3 covers 13 residues. The DNA of the CDR3 is TGTGCCAGCAGCATAGACAGGGTAGGAGGCTACACCTTC. Translated: CASSIDRVGGYTF.

This clone has just one count. The chain employs TRBV19 and TRBJ1-5; 7 bases are a match to TRBD1. The germline CDR1 and CDR2 sequences are LNHDA and SQIVND (reference sequence). Trimming took 4 bases from V and 2 from J; bases not matched to a gene: 5. The CDR3 length is 15 residues. CDR3 sequence (DNA): TGTGCCAGTAGTACGGGACAGCTAGGCAATCAGCCCCAGCATTTT. It translates to CASSTGQLGNQPQHF.

CDR3: CASSPRQVTYNEQFF. The CDR3 DNA sequence: TGTGCCAGCTCACCACGGCAGGTGACCTACAATGAGCAGTTCTTC. The rearrangement links TRBV18 to TRBJ2-1, with D unresolved. The CDR3 runs 15 residues. The ends were cut back, 1 base at V and 2 bases at J, with 9 bases in the middle. Germline CDR1 and CDR2: KGHSH and LQKENI. Filled out from reference TRBV18 and TRBJ2-1, the complete variable domain reads NAGVMQNPRHLVRRRGQEARLRCSPMKGHSHVYWYRQLPEEGLKFMVYLQKENIIDESGMPKERFSAEFPKEGPSILRIQQVVRGDSAAYFCASSPRQVTYNEQFFGPGTRLTVL.

The chain recombines TRBV19 with TRBJ2-5, with TRBD2 identical over 14 bases. J lost 1 base, V lost 1 base, and 2 bases had no gene match. CDR1 and CDR2 (germline): LNHDA, SQIVND (reference sequence). CDR3 size: 17 residues. This CDR3 reads CASSIGTSGRSQETQYF. In nucleotides, the CDR3 is TGTGCCAGTAGTATAGGGACTAGCGGGAGGAGCCAAGAGACCCAGTACTTC. Variable domain in full (rest from reference TRBV19 and TRBJ2-5): DGGITQSPKYLFRKEGQNVTLSCEQNLNHDAMYWYRQDPGQGLRLIYYSQIVNDFQKGDIAEGYSVSREKKESFPLTVTSAQKNPTAFYLCASSIGTSGRSQETQYFGPGTRLLVL.

V usage is TRBV9 and J usage is TRBJ1-5; D uncertain. V was cut by 3 bases and J by 0 bases, with 25 bases left in between. The germline gives CDR1 SGDLS, CDR2 YYNGEE. The length of the CDR3 is 20 residues. The CDR3 DNA sequence: TGTGCCAGCAGCGCTCCTCTGAAGTCCGGGCCCGGCGATAGCAATCAGCCCCAGCATTTT. It is translated as CASSAPLKSGPGDSNQPQHF.